The sequence of this TCR beta chain was determined in a study of cytomegalovirus exposure and HLA in healthy donors. About this clone itself: What it binds is not known.

Study-level findings and limits: Roughly uniform sequencing depth across donors was assumed, possibly incorrectly. TCR beta chains numbering 150 to 200 were designated cytomegalovirus-associated. With later analysis, a missense DCLRE1C variant became linked to TCR beta V- and J-gene trimming.

The PCR used 60 Vbeta and 13 Jbeta primers. Methods used by the authors: In a later analysis, the count reached roughly 80 million unique TCR beta chains, with 10 million to 11 million shared. TCRdb's copy holds only in-frame clones and misses some; the assay was immunoSEQ multiplex PCR. V, J and clone size were drawn from that table, and D and trimming were deduced from the DNA. The sample table includes approximately 190,000 clones. Deletions cut 7 bases from V and 11 bases from J, with 17 bases between. In germline, CDR1 is MGHDK, CDR2 SYGVNS. This CDR3 has 12 residues. The specimen sequenced was PBMCs. This chain joins TRBV25-1 and TRBJ1-2; D is perhaps TRBD1 (5 bases). The sequence came from a boy under 18 in good health and CMV-seronegative. CDR3 sequence: CASNTLWGSYTF. The CDR3 coding sequence is TGTGCCAGCAACACCCTGTGGGGCAGTTACACCTTC.